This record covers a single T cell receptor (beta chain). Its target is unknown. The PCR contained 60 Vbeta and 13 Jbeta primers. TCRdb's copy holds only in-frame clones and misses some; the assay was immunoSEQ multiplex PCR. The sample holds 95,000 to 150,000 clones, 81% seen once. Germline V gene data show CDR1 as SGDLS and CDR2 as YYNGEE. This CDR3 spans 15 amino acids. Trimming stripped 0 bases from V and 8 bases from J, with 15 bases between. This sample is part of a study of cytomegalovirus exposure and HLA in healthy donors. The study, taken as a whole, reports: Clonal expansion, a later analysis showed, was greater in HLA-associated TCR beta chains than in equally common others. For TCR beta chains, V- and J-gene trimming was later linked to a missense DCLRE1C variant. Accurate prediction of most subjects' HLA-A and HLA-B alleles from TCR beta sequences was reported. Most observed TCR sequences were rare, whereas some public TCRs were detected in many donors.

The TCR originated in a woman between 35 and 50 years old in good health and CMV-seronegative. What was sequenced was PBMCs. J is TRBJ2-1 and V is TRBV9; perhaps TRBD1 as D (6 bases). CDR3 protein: CASSVGLGARHEQFF. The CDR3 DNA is TGTGCCAGCAGCGTAGGTTTGGGGGCGCGCCATGAGCAGTTCTTC.